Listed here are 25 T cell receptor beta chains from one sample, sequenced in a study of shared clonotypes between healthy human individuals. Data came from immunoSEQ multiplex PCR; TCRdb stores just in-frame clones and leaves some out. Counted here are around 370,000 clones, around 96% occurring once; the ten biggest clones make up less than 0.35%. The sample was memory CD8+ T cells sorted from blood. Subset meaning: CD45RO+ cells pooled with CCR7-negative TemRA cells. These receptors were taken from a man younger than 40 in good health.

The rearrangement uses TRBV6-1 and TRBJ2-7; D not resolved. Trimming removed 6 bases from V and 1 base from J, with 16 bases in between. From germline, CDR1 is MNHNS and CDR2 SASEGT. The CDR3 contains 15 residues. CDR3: CASSRELVGSYEQYF. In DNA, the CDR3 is TGTGCCAGCAGCCGCGAATTAGTGGGGTCCTACGAGCAGTACTTC.

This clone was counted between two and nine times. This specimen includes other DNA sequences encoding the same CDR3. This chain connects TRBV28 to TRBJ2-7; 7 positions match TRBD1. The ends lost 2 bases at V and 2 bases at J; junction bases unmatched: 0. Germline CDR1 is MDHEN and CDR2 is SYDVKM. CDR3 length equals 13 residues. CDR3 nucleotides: TGTGCCAGCAGTTTACAGGGGGCCTACGAGCAGTACTTC. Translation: CASSLQGAYEQYF.

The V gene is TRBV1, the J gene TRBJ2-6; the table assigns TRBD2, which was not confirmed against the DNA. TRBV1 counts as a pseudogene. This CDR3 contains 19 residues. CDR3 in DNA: TGCACCAGCAGCCCTGGCACTAGCGGGGCTTACTCTGGGGCCAACGTCCTGACTTTC. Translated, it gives CTSSPGTSGAYSGANVLTF.

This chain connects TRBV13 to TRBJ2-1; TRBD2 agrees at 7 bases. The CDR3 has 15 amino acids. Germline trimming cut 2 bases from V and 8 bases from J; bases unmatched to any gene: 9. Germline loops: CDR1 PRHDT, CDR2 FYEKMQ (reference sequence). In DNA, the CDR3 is TGTGCCAGCAGCTTAAGGCGGGAGTGGGTCGATGAGCAGTTCTTC. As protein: CASSLRREWVDEQFF.

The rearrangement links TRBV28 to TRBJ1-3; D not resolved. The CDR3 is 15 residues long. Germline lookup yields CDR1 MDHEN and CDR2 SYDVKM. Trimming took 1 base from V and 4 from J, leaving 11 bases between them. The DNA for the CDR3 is TGTGCCAGCAGTTTATACCGCCACATAGGAAACACCATATATTTT. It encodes CASSLYRHIGNTIYF.

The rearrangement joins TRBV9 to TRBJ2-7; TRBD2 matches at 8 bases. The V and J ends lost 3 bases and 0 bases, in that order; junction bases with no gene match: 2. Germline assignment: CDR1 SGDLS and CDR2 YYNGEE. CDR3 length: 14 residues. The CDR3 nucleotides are TGTGCCAGCAGCGCCGGGACTAGCTCCTACGAGCAGTACTTC. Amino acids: CASSAGTSSYEQYF.

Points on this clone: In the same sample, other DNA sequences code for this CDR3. The CDR3 DNA sequence: TGTGCCAGCAGTGTAAACAGGGGAGACTATGGCTACACCTTC. Protein product: CASSVNRGDYGYTF. The V call is TRBV6-1, the J call TRBJ1-2; TRBD1 matches 7 bases. The CDR3 has 14 amino acids. The germline CDR1 and CDR2 sequences are MNHNS and SASEGT. V dropped 4 bases and J dropped 3; count of bases not matched to a gene: 5.

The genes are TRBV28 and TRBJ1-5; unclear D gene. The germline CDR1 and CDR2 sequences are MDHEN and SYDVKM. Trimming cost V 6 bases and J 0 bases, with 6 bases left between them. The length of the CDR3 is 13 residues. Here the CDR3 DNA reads TGTGCCAGCAGGGGTTATAGCAATCAGCCCCAGCATTTT. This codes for CASRGYSNQPQHF.

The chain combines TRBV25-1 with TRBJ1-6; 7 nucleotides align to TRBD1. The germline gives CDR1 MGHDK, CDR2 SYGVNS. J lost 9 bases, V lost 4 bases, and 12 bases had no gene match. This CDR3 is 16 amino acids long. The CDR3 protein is CASSANKQGPGSPLHF. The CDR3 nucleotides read TGTGCCAGCAGTGCGAACAAACAGGGGCCCGGTTCACCCCTCCACTTT.

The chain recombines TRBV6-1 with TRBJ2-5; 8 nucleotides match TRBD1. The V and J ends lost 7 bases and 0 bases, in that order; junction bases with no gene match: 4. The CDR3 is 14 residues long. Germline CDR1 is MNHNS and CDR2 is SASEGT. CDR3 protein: CASKRGQDQETQYF. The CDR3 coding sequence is TGTGCCAGCAAACGGGGACAGGACCAAGAGACCCAGTACTTC.

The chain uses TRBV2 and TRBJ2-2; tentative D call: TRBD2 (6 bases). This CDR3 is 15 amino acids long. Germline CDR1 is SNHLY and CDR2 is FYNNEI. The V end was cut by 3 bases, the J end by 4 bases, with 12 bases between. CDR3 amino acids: CASSDGGPGTGELFF. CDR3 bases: TGTGCCAGCAGTGACGGAGGGCCGGGCACCGGGGAGCTGTTTTTT.

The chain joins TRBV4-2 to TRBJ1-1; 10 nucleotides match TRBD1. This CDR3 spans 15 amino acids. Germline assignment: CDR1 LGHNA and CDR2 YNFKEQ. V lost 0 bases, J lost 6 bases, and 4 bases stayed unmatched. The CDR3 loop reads CASSQDPDRGSEAFF. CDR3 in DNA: TGTGCCAGCAGCCAAGATCCGGACAGGGGGTCTGAAGCTTTCTTT.

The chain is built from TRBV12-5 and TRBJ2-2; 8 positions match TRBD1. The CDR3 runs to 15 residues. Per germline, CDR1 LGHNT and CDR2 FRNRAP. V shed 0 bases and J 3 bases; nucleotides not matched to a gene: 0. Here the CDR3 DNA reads TGTGCTAGTGGTTTGGTACAGGGGGACACCGGGGAGCTGTTTTTT. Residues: CASGLVQGDTGELFF.

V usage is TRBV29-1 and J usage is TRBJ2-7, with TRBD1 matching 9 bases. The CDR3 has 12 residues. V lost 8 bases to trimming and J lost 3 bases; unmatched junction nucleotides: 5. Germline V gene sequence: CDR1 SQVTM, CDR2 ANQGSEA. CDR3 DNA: TGCAGCTTCGGGACAGGGCTCTACGAGCAGTACTTC. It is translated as CSFGTGLYEQYF.

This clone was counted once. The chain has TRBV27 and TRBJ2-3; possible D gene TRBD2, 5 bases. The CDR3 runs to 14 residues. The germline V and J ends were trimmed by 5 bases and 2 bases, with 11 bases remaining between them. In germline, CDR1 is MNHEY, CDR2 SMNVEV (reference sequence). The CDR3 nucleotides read TGTGCCAGCAGTCGAATCCGGGACACAGATACGCAGTATTTT. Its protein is CASSRIRDTDTQYF.

CDR3 in DNA: TGTGCCAGTGGCGACTCTGGGGCCAACGTCCTGACTTTC. Protein: CASGDSGANVLTF. The chain joins TRBV27 to TRBJ2-6, with D unclear. The CDR3 extends over 13 amino acids. Germline V gives CDR1 MNHEY, CDR2 SMNVEV (reference sequence). Deletions cut 9 bases from V and 0 bases from J, with 6 bases between.

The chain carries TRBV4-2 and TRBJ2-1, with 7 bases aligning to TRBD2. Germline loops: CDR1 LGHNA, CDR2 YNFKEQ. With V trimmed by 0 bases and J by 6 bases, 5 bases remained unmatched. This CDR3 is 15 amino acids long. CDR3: CASSQEAGWVNEQFF. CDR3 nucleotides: TGTGCCAGCAGCCAAGAAGCGGGATGGGTCAATGAGCAGTTCTTC.

The CDR3 DNA follows: TGTGCCAGCAGTTCTAGGACTAGCGAACCCTACGAGCAGTACTTC. This encodes CASSSRTSEPYEQYF. V is TRBV28 and J is TRBJ2-7; 9 bases are a match to TRBD2. Losses at the gene ends were 4 bases for V and 2 bases for J; bases not matched to a gene: 6. Germline CDR1 MDHEN, CDR2 SYDVKM. This CDR3 comprises 15 residues.

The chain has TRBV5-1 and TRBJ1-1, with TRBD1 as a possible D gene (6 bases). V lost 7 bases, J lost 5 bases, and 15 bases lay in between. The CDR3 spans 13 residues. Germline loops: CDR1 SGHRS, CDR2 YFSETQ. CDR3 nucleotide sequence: TGCGCCAGCGTGGGGGCGGGGGCGACTGAAGCTTTCTTT. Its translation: CASVGAGATEAFF.

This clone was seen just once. The CDR3 region has the DNA TGTGCCAGCAGCGTAATGGGACAGGGACAAGATACGCAGTATTTT. It specifies CASSVMGQGQDTQYF. The chain carries TRBV9 and TRBJ2-3; 9 nucleotides align to TRBD1. The V gene's germline CDR1 is SGDLS and CDR2 YYNGEE. The CDR3 totals 15 residues. J gave up 5 bases and V 1 base, and 5 bases lay outside the gene matches.

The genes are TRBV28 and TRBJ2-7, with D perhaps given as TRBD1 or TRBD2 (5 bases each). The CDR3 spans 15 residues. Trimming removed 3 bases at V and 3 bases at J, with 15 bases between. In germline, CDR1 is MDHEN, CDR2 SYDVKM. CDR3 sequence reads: CASSFMGVENYEQYF. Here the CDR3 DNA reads TGTGCCAGCAGTTTTATGGGGGTCGAGAACTACGAGCAGTACTTC.

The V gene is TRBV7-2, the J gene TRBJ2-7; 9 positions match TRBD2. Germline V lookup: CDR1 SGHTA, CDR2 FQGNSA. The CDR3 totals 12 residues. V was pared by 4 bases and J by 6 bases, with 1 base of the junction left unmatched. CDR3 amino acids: CASSYSGSEQYF. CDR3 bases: TGTGCCAGCAGCTATAGCGGGAGCGAGCAGTACTTC.

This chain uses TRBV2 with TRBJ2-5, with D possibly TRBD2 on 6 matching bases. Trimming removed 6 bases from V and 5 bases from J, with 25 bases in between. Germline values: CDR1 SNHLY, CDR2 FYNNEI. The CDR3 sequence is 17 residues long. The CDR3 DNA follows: TGTGCCAGCAGGGACTTGGGGCGAAGTACTGGGGGGGAGACCCAGTACTTC. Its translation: CASRDLGRSTGGETQYF.

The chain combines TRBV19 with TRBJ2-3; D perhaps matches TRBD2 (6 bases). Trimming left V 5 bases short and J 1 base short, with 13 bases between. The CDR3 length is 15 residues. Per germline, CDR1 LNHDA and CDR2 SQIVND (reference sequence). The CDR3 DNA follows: TGTGCCAGTAGTCCGACTAGTGGGGGCACAGATACGCAGTATTTT. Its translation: CASSPTSGGTDTQYF.

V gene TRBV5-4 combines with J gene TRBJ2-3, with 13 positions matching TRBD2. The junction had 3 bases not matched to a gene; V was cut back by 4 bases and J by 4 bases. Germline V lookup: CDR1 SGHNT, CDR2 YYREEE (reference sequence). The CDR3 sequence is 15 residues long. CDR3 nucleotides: TGTGCCAGCAGCGAGACTAGCGGGAGGCCAGATACGCAGTATTTT. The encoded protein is CASSETSGRPDTQYF.